Each of the 3 T cell receptor beta chains below was sequenced from the same sample in a study of blood T cells in healthy people across ages. For the second PCR, which ran for about 7 to 11 cycles, a sample-barcoded 5' primer and a J-beta primer mix were used. Using its own MiXCR run on the 5' RACE reads, TCRdb lists one record per CDR3 protein. Of 850,000 to 1,300,000 distinct CDR3 sequences listed, more than 35% are singletons. Sequenced input: blood. All receptors come from a woman aged 60-75 years in good health.

The chain recombines TRBV20-1 with TRBJ1-2; D is unclear. CDR3 length equals 14 residues. The germline V and J ends were trimmed by 1 base and 3 bases, with 12 bases remaining between them. Germline lookup yields CDR1 DFQATT and CDR2 SNEGSKA (reference sequence). The CDR3 region is CSARVTQAHYGYTF. CDR3 sequence (DNA): TGCAGTGCTAGAGTAACCCAGGCCCACTATGGCTACACCTTC.

The rearrangement links TRBV2 to TRBJ1-5; D possibly corresponds to TRBD1 (5 bases). V lost 6 bases to trimming and J lost 10 bases, with 16 bases between them. This CDR3 is built from 13 residues. Germline CDR1 reads SNHLY; CDR2 reads FYNNEI. The CDR3 region is CASRPTVAAPQHF. The CDR3 nucleotides read TGTGCCAGCAGACCGACAGTAGCAGCTCCCCAGCATTTT. Based on the CDR3 plus reference TRBV2 and TRBJ1-5, the full variable domain is EPEVTQTPSHQVTQMGQEVILRCVPISNHLYFYWYRQILGQKVEFLVSFYNNEISEKSEIFDDQFSVERPDGSNFTLKIRSTKLEDSAMYFCASRPTVAAPQHFGDGTRLSIL.

This clonotype was found many times. This rearrangement joins TRBV7-2 to TRBJ2-7; 11 nucleotides match TRBD1. CDR1 is SGHTA, CDR2 FQGNSA, per germline. Trimming took 2 bases from V and 4 from J; bases not matched to a gene: 4. The CDR3 covers 15 residues. CDR3 loop: CASSLLGQGAYEQYF. CDR3 sequence (DNA): TGTGCCAGCAGCTTATTAGGACAGGGGGCGTACGAGCAGTACTTC.